The next 25 T cell receptor beta chains were all read from a single sample in a study of memory B cells and T cells in multiple sclerosis. These receptors' antigens are unknown. The repertoire was sequenced with immunoSEQ multiplex PCR; TCRdb's copy has only in-frame clones and lacks some. Of some 49,000 clones listed, about 80% were seen once; the top ten hold 0.9% to 1.4%. Stimulus-free culture yielded autoproliferating CFSE-dim and non-proliferating CFSE-high T cells, each sequenced separately. Replicate wells were pooled after 6 to 8 days of stimulus-free culture of 5x10^7 CFSE-labeled PBMCs. Sequenced: PBMCs from blood kept in culture. The receptors here all came from a human donor with multiple sclerosis.

The chain joins TRBV5-1 to TRBJ2-3, with unresolved D. V was shortened by 0 bases and J by 4 bases, with 6 bases between the two germline ends. This CDR3 spans 13 amino acids. CDR1 and CDR2 (germline): SGHRS, YFSETQ. The DNA for the CDR3 is TGCGCCAGCAGCTTGGCGGCCGCAGATACGCAGTATTTT. Its protein product is CASSLAAADTQYF.

This rearrangement joins TRBV4-1 to TRBJ1-5; no reliable D call. Germline V gene data show CDR1 as MGHRA and CDR2 as YSYEKL. CDR3 length equals 14 residues. Trimming left V 0 bases short and J 7 bases short, with 10 bases between. Here the CDR3 DNA reads TGCGCCAGCAGCCAAGAGGGATCGTGGCAGCCCCAGCATTTT. Its translation: CASSQEGSWQPQHF.

The rearrangement joins TRBV5-4 to TRBJ2-1, with 7 nucleotides matching TRBD1. In germline, CDR1 is SGHNT, CDR2 YYREEE (reference sequence). This CDR3 is built from 14 residues. V dropped 9 bases and J dropped 2; count of bases not matched to a gene: 8. The CDR3 DNA sequence: TGTGCCATATCCGGGACAGCGACCTACAATGAGCAGTTCTTC. Translation gives CAISGTATYNEQFF.

Judged by abundance, this clone is medium-sized. The V call is TRBV19, the J call TRBJ1-5, with 10 bases lining up with TRBD1. J was trimmed by 9 bases and V by 9 bases; bases with no gene match: 20. Germline loops: CDR1 LNHDA, CDR2 SQIVND (reference sequence). The CDR3 is made up of 17 amino acids. The CDR3 DNA reads TGTGCCAGCTCCGGGACAGGGGACCGCATGGGGACCCGGCCCCAGCATTTT. As protein: CASSGTGDRMGTRPQHF.

The chain recombines TRBV5-1 with TRBJ1-2; 7 bases line up with TRBD1. CDR3 length: 15 amino acids. After removal of 5 bases from V and 6 bases from J, the junction contained 13 bases not matched to a gene. Germline CDR1 SGHRS, CDR2 YFSETQ. CDR3 DNA sequence: TGCGCCAGCAGTACCACCCCGGGACAGAGACATGGCTACACCTTC. Translating it yields CASSTTPGQRHGYTF.

The rearrangement uses TRBV7-2 and TRBJ1-1, with no clear D. Germline-derived CDR1 and CDR2 are SGHTA and FQGNSA. V lost 2 bases, J lost 1 base, and 5 bases lay in between. The CDR3 consists of 13 residues. CDR3 loop: CASSLTENTEAFF. The CDR3 DNA sequence: TGTGCCAGCAGCTTAACAGAGAACACTGAAGCTTTCTTT.

This chain joins TRBV30 and TRBJ1-5, with 9 nucleotides matching TRBD1. The V and J ends lost 5 bases and 4 bases, in that order; junction bases with no gene match: 0. Germline CDR1 and CDR2: GTSNPN and SVGIG (reference sequence). The CDR3 is 12 residues long. The chain's CDR3 is CAWGTGNQPQHF. The CDR3 DNA is TGTGCCTGGGGGACAGGGAATCAGCCCCAGCATTTT. Filled out from reference TRBV30 and TRBJ1-5, the complete variable domain reads SQTIHQWPATLVQPVGSPLSLECTVEGTSNPNLYWYRQAAGRGLQLLFYSVGIGQISSEVPQNLSASRPQDRQFILSSKKLLLSDSGFYLCAWGTGNQPQHFGDGTRLSIL.

The chain has TRBV7-3 and TRBJ1-3; D possibly corresponds to TRBD1 (6 bases). CDR1 and CDR2 (germline): SGHTA, FQGTGA. The CDR3 length is 16 residues. V was clipped by 4 bases and J by 4 bases, with 17 bases between them. CDR3 nucleotides: TGTGCCAGCAGCTCAACCTACCGGGACACAGGAAACACCATATATTTT. Translating gives CASSSTYRDTGNTIYF. The variable domain in full, completed from reference TRBV7-3 and TRBJ1-3, reads GAGVSQTPSNKVTEKGKYVELRCDPISGHTALYWYRQSLGQGPEFLIYFQGTGAADDSGLPNDRFFAVRPEGSVSTLKIQRTERGDSAVYLCASSSTYRDTGNTIYFGEGSWLTVV.

V gene TRBV5-5 combines with J gene TRBJ1-5, with TRBD1 matching over 10 bases. Germline V CDR1 and CDR2: SGHKS, YYEKEE (reference sequence). The CDR3 is made up of 14 amino acids. The V segment lost 4 bases and the J segment 7 bases; nucleotides outside the gene matches: 5. This CDR3 is CASSPGQGTQPQHF. The CDR3 DNA reads TGTGCCAGCAGCCCGGGACAGGGGACCCAGCCCCAGCATTTT.

V gene TRBV5-1 combines with J gene TRBJ2-5, with TRBD2 matching over 14 bases. The CDR3 contains 16 residues. Germline V gene lookup returns CDR1 SGHRS and CDR2 YFSETQ. V lost 4 bases and J lost 5; bases outside the gene matches: 7. The CDR3 protein is CASSQTSGGALETQYF. The CDR3 DNA is TGCGCCAGCAGCCAGACTAGCGGGGGGGCCTTGGAGACCCAGTACTTC.

This sequence joins TRBV30 and TRBJ2-1, with 7 bases fitting TRBD2. The CDR3 is 14 residues long. Germline assignment: CDR1 GTSNPN and CDR2 SVGIG (reference sequence). J gave up 6 bases and V 4 bases, and 9 bases lay outside the gene matches. CDR3 bases: TGTGCCTGGACCAAGGACCAGCGGGGCAATGAGCAGTTCTTC. It is translated as CAWTKDQRGNEQFF. Full variable domain (rest looked up from reference TRBV30 and TRBJ2-1): SQTIHQWPATLVQPVGSPLSLECTVEGTSNPNLYWYRQAAGRGLQLLFYSVGIGQISSEVPQNLSASRPQDRQFILSSKKLLLSDSGFYLCAWTKDQRGNEQFFGPGTRLTVL.

The chain couples TRBV10-2 to TRBJ2-2, with 8 bases fitting TRBD2. From germline, CDR1 is WSHSY and CDR2 SAAADI. V was clipped by 6 bases and J by 8 bases; unmatched bases: 11. The CDR3 is made up of 15 amino acids. CDR3 protein: CASRQKGLAAGELFF. CDR3 sequence (DNA): TGCGCCAGCAGACAGAAAGGACTAGCTGCGGGGGAGCTGTTTTTT.

The V call is TRBV30, the J call TRBJ1-5; unclear D gene. The CDR3 covers 13 residues. Trimming stripped 0 bases from V and 6 bases from J, with 9 bases between. Germline CDR1 GTSNPN, CDR2 SVGIG (reference sequence). CDR3 sequence: CAWSVGWGQPQHF. The DNA of the CDR3 is TGTGCCTGGAGTGTAGGTTGGGGTCAGCCCCAGCATTTT.

The chain uses TRBV7-9 and TRBJ1-4; TRBD1 agrees at 8 bases. This CDR3 contains 15 residues. Germline CDR1 and CDR2: SEHNR and FQNEAQ (reference sequence). The trim removed 5 bases at V and 10 bases at J, leaving 12 bases unmatched. The CDR3 loop is CASSKDRERLIKLFF. The CDR3 bases are TGTGCCAGCAGCAAGGACAGGGAACGACTTATAAAACTGTTTTTT.

This clone was detected only once. The J gene is TRBJ2-2, the V gene TRBV4-3, with D perhaps TRBD2 (5 bases). Germline values: CDR1 LGHNA, CDR2 YSLEER. V was cut by 4 bases and J by 3 bases, with 9 bases left in between. The CDR3 runs to 14 residues. This chain's CDR3 is CASSLGVYTGELFF. The CDR3 DNA follows: TGCGCCAGCAGCCTCGGGGTTTACACCGGGGAGCTGTTTTTT.

By frequency in the sample, this clone is large. The chain has TRBV21-1 and TRBJ1-2; the D call in the table, TRBD1, was not verified against the DNA. TRBV21-1 counts as a pseudogene. This CDR3 contains 12 residues. CDR3 protein: CASSQVGYGYTF. The CDR3 bases are TGTGCCAGCAGCCAGGTGGGCTATGGCTACACCTTC.

The V and J genes are TRBV10-3 and TRBJ1-1; 9 bases are shared with TRBD1. CDR1 and CDR2 from the germline V gene are ENHRY and SYGVKD. The CDR3 is made up of 15 amino acids. J lost 4 bases, V lost 5 bases, and 8 bases had no gene match. CDR3 sequence reads: CAISSGTGQFTEAFF. CDR3 coding DNA: TGTGCCATCAGTTCAGGGACAGGGCAATTCACTGAAGCTTTCTTT.

Notes on this clone: One end of the junction varies from germline; a read error may be responsible. This rearrangement joins TRBV7-7 to TRBJ2-7; unclear D gene. Germline lookup yields CDR1 SSHAT and CDR2 FNYEAQ (reference sequence). CDR3 length: 16 residues. CDR3 nucleotides: TGTGCTAGCAGCTTCACGGTCCAGGATCAAACGTACGAGCAGTACTTC. Protein sequence: CASSFTVQDQTYEQYF.

This clone occurred once. J is TRBJ2-7 and V is TRBV19; the match to TRBD2 covers 15 bases. The length of the CDR3 is 17 residues. V was pared by 6 bases and J by 4 bases, with 10 bases of the junction left unmatched. Germline lookup yields CDR1 LNHDA and CDR2 SQIVND (reference sequence). The CDR3 spells CASSKSGTSGGLYEQYF. CDR3 coding DNA: TGTGCCAGTAGCAAGTCCGGGACTAGCGGGGGGTTGTACGAGCAGTACTTC.

This clone was seen a handful of times. The gene calls are TRBV5-1 and TRBJ2-1; weak D call: TRBD1 (5 bases). The CDR3 totals 18 residues. Trimming shortened V by 0 bases and J by 7 bases, and 23 bases separated the two germline ends. Germline values: CDR1 SGHRS, CDR2 YFSETQ. The CDR3: CASSLAAGYQGELNEQFF. The DNA of the CDR3 is TGCGCCAGCAGCTTGGCCGCAGGGTACCAAGGCGAGCTGAATGAGCAGTTCTTC.

The chain links TRBV7-2 to TRBJ1-2, with D unclear. From germline, CDR1 is SGHTA and CDR2 FQGNSA. V shed 1 base and J shed 8 bases, with 14 bases lying between them. The CDR3 has 14 residues. CDR3 coding DNA: TGTGCCAGCAGCTTAGGGTATCGTCTCGGGGGCTACACCTTC. It codes for CASSLGYRLGGYTF.

The chain is built from TRBV2 and TRBJ1-1, with D perhaps TRBD1 (6 bases). Germline V gene lookup returns CDR1 SNHLY and CDR2 FYNNEI. V lost 8 bases to trimming and J lost 5 bases, with 18 bases between them. This CDR3 has 14 residues. The CDR3 DNA is TGTGCCAGCGACCTTACAGGGATGAGGACTGAAGCTTTCTTT. It yields the protein CASDLTGMRTEAFF.

This sequence joins TRBV11-2 and TRBJ2-3; 12 bases are shared with TRBD2. V was pared by 5 bases and J by 4 bases, with 7 bases of the junction left unmatched. The length of the CDR3 is 16 residues. Germline loops: CDR1 SGHAT, CDR2 FQNNGV. The CDR3 nucleotides are TGTGCCAGCAGCCCTTATCTAGCGGGGGGGGCAGATACGCAGTATTTT. Its translation is CASSPYLAGGADTQYF.

The chain joins TRBV4-1 to TRBJ1-1; D is undetermined. CDR3 length: 17 residues. The V end was cut by 4 bases, the J end by 4 bases, with 22 bases between. CDR1 is MGHRA, CDR2 YSYEKL, per germline. The CDR3 sequence is CASSLRGQDGLGTEAFF. Here the CDR3 DNA reads TGCGCCAGCAGCCTCAGAGGGCAGGATGGATTGGGCACTGAAGCTTTCTTT.

This chain links TRBV5-4 with TRBJ2-7; 9 nucleotides line up with TRBD1. Trimming at V came to 5 bases and at J to 6 bases, leaving 12 bases not matched to a gene. Germline V gene sequence: CDR1 SGHNT, CDR2 YYREEE (reference sequence). CDR3 length: 15 amino acids. The CDR3 DNA reads TGTGCCAGCAGACCTCGACCGGGACAGGGTGCCGAGCAGTACTTC. Its translation: CASRPRPGQGAEQYF.